The 6 T cell receptor beta chains below were found in one sample sequenced in a study of blood T cells in healthy people across ages. Primers used in a second PCR of roughly 6 to 11 cycles were a sample-barcoded 5' primer and a J-beta primer mix. TCRdb re-analysed the 5' RACE reads in MiXCR, keeping a single row per CDR3 protein. The data show about 1.8 million distinct CDR3 sequences, about 50% seen once. Sequences were obtained from blood. The receptors here all came from a woman in her forties in good health.

The J gene is TRBJ2-6, the V gene TRBV5-1; possibly TRBD1 for D (6 bases). The germline V and J ends were trimmed by 2 bases and 2 bases, with 8 bases remaining between them. Germline lookup yields CDR1 SGHRS and CDR2 YFSETQ. There are 15 residues in the CDR3. CDR3 sequence reads: CASSFEGAGANVLTF. CDR3 sequence (DNA): TGCGCCAGCAGCTTTGAGGGGGCTGGGGCCAACGTCCTGACTTTC. The complete variable domain, with remaining parts taken from reference TRBV5-1 and TRBJ2-6, reads KAGVTQTPRYLIKTRGQQVTLSCSPISGHRSVSWYQQTPGQGLQFLFEYFSETQRNKGNFPGRFSGRQFSNSRSEMNVSTLELGDSALYLCASSFEGAGANVLTFGAGSRLTVL.

DNA for the CDR3: TGTGCCAGCAGCCAAGATCTTCGAACGGAGACCCAGTACTTC. Translating gives CASSQDLRTETQYF. The V gene is TRBV4-2, the J gene TRBJ2-5; D uncertain. Germline CDR1 reads LGHNA; CDR2 reads YNFKEQ. The CDR3 spans 14 residues. Trimming cost V 0 bases and J 5 bases, with 10 bases left between them.

The chain links TRBV28 to TRBJ2-4; perhaps TRBD2 as D (5 bases). With 5 bases removed from V and 0 bases from J, the gap between germline ends came to 14 bases. CDR3 length: 16 amino acids. CDR1 and CDR2 from the germline V gene are MDHEN and SYDVKM. The CDR3 region is CASSRGGFLAKNIQYF. Here the CDR3 DNA reads TGTGCCAGCAGTAGAGGAGGATTTCTAGCCAAAAACATTCAGTACTTC.

The V and J genes are TRBV7-9 and TRBJ2-1; possible D gene TRBD2, 6 bases. The CDR3 runs to 15 residues. Germline CDR1 and CDR2: SEHNR and FQNEAQ (reference sequence). V lost 2 bases, J lost 4 bases, and 12 bases lay in between. The CDR3 bases are TGTGCCAGCAGCTTATACGGCGGGGATTACAATGAGCAGTTCTTC. Translating gives CASSLYGGDYNEQFF. Filled out from reference TRBV7-9 and TRBJ2-1, the complete variable domain reads DTGVSQNPRHKITKRGQNVTFRCDPISEHNRLYWYRQTLGQGPEFLTYFQNEAQLEKSRLLSDRFSAERPKGSFSTLEIQRTEQGDSAMYLCASSLYGGDYNEQFFGPGTRLTVL.

This clonotype turned up a few times. This chain links TRBV9 with TRBJ2-6; D uncertain. The CDR3 extends over 16 amino acids. V was cut by 4 bases and J by 4 bases, with 15 bases left in between. CDR1 is SGDLS, CDR2 YYNGEE, per germline. The CDR3 nucleotides read TGTGCCAGCAGCCCAAGAAAGGGTACCGGGGCCAACGTCCTGACTTTC. Translation: CASSPRKGTGANVLTF. The full variable domain, rest sourced from reference TRBV9 and TRBJ2-6, is DSGVTQTPKHLITATGQRVTLRCSPRSGDLSVYWYQQSLDQGLQFLIQYYNGEERAKGNILERFSAQQFPDLHSELNLSSLELGDSALYFCASSPRKGTGANVLTFGAGSRLTVL.

The rearrangement joins TRBV27 to TRBJ2-1; D possibly corresponds to TRBD1 (6 bases). Germline CDR1 reads MNHEY; CDR2 reads SMNVEV (reference sequence). Trimming pared 3 bases from V and 0 bases from J, leaving 12 bases between. There are 16 residues in the CDR3. CDR3 sequence reads: CASSFLLDSSYNEQFF. DNA for the CDR3: TGTGCCAGCAGTTTTCTCTTGGACAGCTCCTACAATGAGCAGTTCTTC.